Listed here is a single T cell receptor (beta chain). This sample is part of a study of blood T cell repertoires in COVID-19. The overall study: Acute-phase and convalescent COVID-19 samples originated in the United States, Italy and Spain. PBMCs, B-cell-depleted T cells, or T cells were the source of the cDNA or gDNA that made up the material.

Source study methods: Amplified reference gene primers provided the basis for estimating nucleated cell counts. TCRdb's copy holds only in-frame clones and misses some; the assay was immunoSEQ multiplex PCR. V, J and clone size derive from that table, while D and trimming were established from the DNA sequence. The table lists 140,000 or so clones, around 83% of them singletons. This CDR3 has 14 amino acids. The V segment lost 5 bases and the J segment 2 bases; nucleotides outside the gene matches: 6. Germline assignment: CDR1 SQVTM and CDR2 ANQGSEA. The chain uses TRBV29-1 and TRBJ1-5; 7 bases align to TRBD1. This TCR was sampled from a man aged 55-75 years with active or convalescent COVID-19. Sequenced: peripheral blood. CDR3 amino acids: CSVRGTEGNQPQHF. CDR3 nucleotide sequence: TGCAGCGTTAGGGGGACAGAGGGCAATCAGCCCCAGCATTTT.